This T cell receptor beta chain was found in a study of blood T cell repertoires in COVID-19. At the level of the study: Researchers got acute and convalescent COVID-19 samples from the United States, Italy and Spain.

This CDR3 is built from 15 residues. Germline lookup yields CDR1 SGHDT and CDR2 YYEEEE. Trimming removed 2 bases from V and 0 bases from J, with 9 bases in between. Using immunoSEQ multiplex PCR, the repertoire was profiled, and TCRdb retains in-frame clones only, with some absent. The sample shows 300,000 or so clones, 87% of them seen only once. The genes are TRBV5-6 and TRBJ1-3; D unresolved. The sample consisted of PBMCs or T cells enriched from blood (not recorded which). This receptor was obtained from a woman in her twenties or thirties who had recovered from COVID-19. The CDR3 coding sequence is TGTGCCAGCAGCTTCGGGCGGGGCTCTGGAAACACCATATATTTT. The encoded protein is CASSFGRGSGNTIYF.